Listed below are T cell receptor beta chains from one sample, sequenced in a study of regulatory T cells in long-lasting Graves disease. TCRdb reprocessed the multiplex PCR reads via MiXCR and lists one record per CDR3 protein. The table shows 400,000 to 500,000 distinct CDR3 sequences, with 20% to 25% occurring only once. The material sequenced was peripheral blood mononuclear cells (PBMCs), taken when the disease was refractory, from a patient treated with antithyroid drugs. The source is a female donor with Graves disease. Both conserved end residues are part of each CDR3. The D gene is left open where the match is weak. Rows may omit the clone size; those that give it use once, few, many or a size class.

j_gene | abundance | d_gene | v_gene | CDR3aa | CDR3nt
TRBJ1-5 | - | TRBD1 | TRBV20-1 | CSARRQGASYWQPQHF | TGCAGTGCTAGAAGGCAGGGGGCTAGTTACTGGCAGCCCCAGCATTTT
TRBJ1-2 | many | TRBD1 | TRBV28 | CASLRGSLYGYTF | TGTGCCAGTCTCAGGGGGAGCCTCTATGGCTACACCTTC
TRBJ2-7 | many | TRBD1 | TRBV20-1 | CSASTSGTGNEQYF | TGCAGTGCTAGTACGTCTGGGACAGGGAACGAGCAGTACTTC
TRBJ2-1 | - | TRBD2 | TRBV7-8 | CASRVTSGEYNEQFF | TGTGCCAGCAGGGTAACTAGCGGGGAGTACAATGAGCAGTTCTTC
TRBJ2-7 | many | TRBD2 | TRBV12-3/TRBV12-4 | CASTPGLASEQYF | TGTGCCAGCACCCCGGGACTAGCCTCCGAGCAGTACTTC
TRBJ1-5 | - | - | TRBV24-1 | CATSSGGSNQPQHF | TGTGCCACCTCGTCTGGGGGTAGCAATCAGCCCCAGCATTTT
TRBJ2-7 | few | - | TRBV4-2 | CASSQINPTDEQYF | TGTGCCAGCAGCCAAATTAATCCCACCGACGAGCAGTACTTC
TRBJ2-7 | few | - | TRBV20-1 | CSAFGPSLVSYEQYF | TGCAGTGCTTTTGGACCCTCACTAGTAAGCTACGAGCAGTACTTC
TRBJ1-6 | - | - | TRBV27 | CASSLSWTEYSPLHF | TGTGCCAGCAGTTTATCGTGGACAGAGTATTCACCCCTCCACTTT
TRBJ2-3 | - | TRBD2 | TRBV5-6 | CASKTSGFTDTQYF | TGTGCCAGCAAGACTAGCGGATTCACAGATACGCAGTATTTT
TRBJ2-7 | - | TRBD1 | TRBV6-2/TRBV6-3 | CASSPLDRPYEQYF | TGTGCCAGCAGTCCCCTGGACAGGCCCTACGAGCAGTACTTC
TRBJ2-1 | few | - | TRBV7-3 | CASSPDHIVNEQFF | TGTGCCAGCAGCCCGGACCACATTGTCAATGAGCAGTTCTTC
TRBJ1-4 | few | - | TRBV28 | CASRTRGGGEKLVF | TGTGCCAGCAGAACGAGGGGGGGGGGTGAAAAACTGGTTTTT
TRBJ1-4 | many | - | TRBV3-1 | CASSPGRPEEKLFF | TGTGCCAGCAGCCCTGGACGGCCAGAGGAAAAACTGTTTTTT
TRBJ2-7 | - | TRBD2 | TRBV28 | CASSLGTSGFSYEQYF | TGTGCCAGCAGTTTAGGGACTAGCGGGTTTTCCTACGAGCAGTACTTC
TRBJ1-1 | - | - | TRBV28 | CASGRDTGTEAFF | TGTGCCAGCGGCCGGGACACTGGAACTGAAGCTTTCTTT
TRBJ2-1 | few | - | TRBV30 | CAWRRSSYNEQFF | TGTGCCTGGAGGCGGAGCTCCTACAATGAGCAGTTCTTC
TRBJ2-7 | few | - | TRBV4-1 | CASSQDPADEQYF | TGCGCCAGCAGCCAAGATCCGGCCGACGAGCAGTACTTC
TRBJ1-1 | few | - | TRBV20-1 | CMGAVDSFEAFF | TGCATGGGGGCGGTAGACAGTTTTGAAGCTTTCTTT
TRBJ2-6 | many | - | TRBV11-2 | CASSLDLTASSGANVLTF | TGTGCCAGCAGCTTAGATCTTACAGCCAGCTCTGGGGCCAACGTCCTGACTTTC
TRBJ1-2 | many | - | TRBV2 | CASSQDRRTDGYTF | TGTGCCAGCAGTCAAGACAGGAGGACTGATGGCTACACCTTC
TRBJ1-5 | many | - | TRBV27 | CASSLGANQPQHF | TGTGCCAGCAGTTTAGGTGCAAATCAGCCCCAGCATTTT
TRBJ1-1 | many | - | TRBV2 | CASSEGRVGMNTEAFF | TGTGCCAGCAGTGAAGGCAGGGTGGGGATGAACACTGAAGCTTTCTTT
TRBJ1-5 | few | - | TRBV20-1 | CSAMTGTLNQPQHF | TGCAGTGCGATGACCGGGACCCTAAATCAGCCCCAGCATTTT
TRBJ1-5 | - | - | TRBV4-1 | CASSQGGGNNQPQHF | TGCGCCAGCAGCCAAGGCGGCGGTAACAATCAGCCCCAGCATTTT
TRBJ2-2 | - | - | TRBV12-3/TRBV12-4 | CASRGEAAGELFF | TGTGCCAGCAGAGGGGAAGCGGCCGGGGAGCTGTTTTTT
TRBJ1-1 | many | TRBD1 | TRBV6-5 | CASSSTGSRNTEAFF | TGTGCCAGCAGTTCGACAGGGTCAAGGAACACTGAAGCTTTCTTT
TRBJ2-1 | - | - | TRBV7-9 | CASSQRGPREQFF | TGTGCCAGCAGCCAAAGGGGACCCAGGGAGCAGTTCTTC
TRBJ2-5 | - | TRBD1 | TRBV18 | CASSPRLQGASGETQYF | TGTGCCAGCTCACCACGGCTTCAGGGGGCCTCTGGAGAGACCCAGTACTTC
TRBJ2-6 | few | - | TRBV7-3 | CASSLTIGGPREANVLTF | TGTGCCAGCAGCTTAACAATTGGGGGCCCGAGAGAGGCCAACGTCCTGACTTTC
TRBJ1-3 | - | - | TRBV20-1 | CSAEASGNTIYF | TGCAGTGCTGAAGCCTCTGGAAACACCATATATTTT
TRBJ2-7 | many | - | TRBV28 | CASSLGDNPFLLSYEQYF | TGTGCCAGCAGTTTAGGGGACAACCCGTTTCTACTTTCCTACGAGCAGTACTTC
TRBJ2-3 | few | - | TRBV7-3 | CASSPGGGSITDTQYF | TGTGCCAGCAGCCCGGGGGGCGGGAGTATAACAGATACGCAGTATTTT
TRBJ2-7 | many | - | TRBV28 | CASKGGHEQYF | TGTGCCAGCAAGGGTGGTCACGAGCAGTACTTC
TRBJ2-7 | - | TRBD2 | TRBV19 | CASSIGTSRDYEQYF | TGTGCCAGTAGTATCGGGACTAGCAGGGACTACGAGCAGTACTTC
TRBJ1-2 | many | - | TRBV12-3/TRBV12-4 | CASTTPVPYGYTF | TGTGCCAGCACCACACCTGTTCCCTATGGCTACACCTTC
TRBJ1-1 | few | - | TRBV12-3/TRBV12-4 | CASSLLGGGEAFF | TGTGCCAGCAGCCTCCTAGGGGGGGGGGAAGCTTTCTTT
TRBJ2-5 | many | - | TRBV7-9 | CASSLTETSNQETQYF | TGTGCCAGCAGCTTAACTGAGACATCGAATCAAGAGACCCAGTACTTC
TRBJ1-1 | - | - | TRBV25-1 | CASSGGRVRNTEAFF | TGTGCCAGCAGTGGGGGTAGGGTCCGAAACACTGAAGCTTTCTTT
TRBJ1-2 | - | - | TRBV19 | CASSSTGVNYGYTF | TGTGCCAGTAGTTCGACAGGCGTTAACTATGGCTACACCTTC
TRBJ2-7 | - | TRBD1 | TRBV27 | CASSSRLTDRGRYEQYF | TGTGCCAGCAGTTCCCGCCTTACGGACAGGGGGCGATACGAGCAGTACTTC
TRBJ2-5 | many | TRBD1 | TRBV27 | CASSPSTGGETQYF | TGTGCCAGCAGTCCGTCGACAGGGGGAGAGACCCAGTACTTC
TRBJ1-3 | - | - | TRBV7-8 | CASSPMGRLPGNTIYF | TGTGCCAGCAGCCCCATGGGGCGTCTCCCTGGAAACACCATATATTTT
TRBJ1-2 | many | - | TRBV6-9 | CASSYGAAASGYTF | TGTGCCAGCAGTTACGGAGCGGCGGCGAGTGGCTACACCTTC
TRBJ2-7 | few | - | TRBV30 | CASVWRDKSSEQYF | TGTGCCTCGGTGTGGCGGGACAAAAGCTCCGAGCAGTACTTC
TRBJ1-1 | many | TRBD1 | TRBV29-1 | CSVRQGRGYEAFF | TGCAGCGTTCGACAGGGGAGGGGGTATGAAGCTTTCTTT
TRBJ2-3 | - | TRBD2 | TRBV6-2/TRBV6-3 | CASSYSTSGSLTDTQYF | TGTGCCAGCAGTTACTCGACTAGCGGGAGCCTAACAGATACGCAGTATTTT
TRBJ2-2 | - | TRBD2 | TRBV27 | CASSFAGDTRGTGELFF | TGTGCCAGCAGTTTCGCGGGAGACACCAGAGGCACCGGGGAGCTGTTTTTT
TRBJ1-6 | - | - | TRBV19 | CASSISGTSNPPLHF | TGTGCCAGTAGTATCTCGGGGACCTCAAATCCACCCCTCCACTTT
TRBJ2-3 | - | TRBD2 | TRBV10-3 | CAIRAGKTDTQYF | TGTGCCATCAGAGCGGGAAAAACAGATACGCAGTATTTT
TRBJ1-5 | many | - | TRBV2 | CASRPDSNQPQHF | TGTGCCAGCAGACCGGACAGTAATCAGCCCCAGCATTTT
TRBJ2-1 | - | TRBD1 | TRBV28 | CASSSPKTWDRGSLMRYEQFF | TGTGCCAGCAGCTCGCCCAAAACCTGGGACAGGGGCTCCCTAATGCGGTATGAGCAGTTCTTC
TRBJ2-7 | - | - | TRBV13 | CASSLGALYEQYF | TGTGCCAGCAGCTTGGGGGCCCTCTACGAGCAGTACTTC
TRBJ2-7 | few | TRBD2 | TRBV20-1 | CSAIPISGDPYEQYF | TGCAGTGCTATACCAATTAGCGGGGACCCCTACGAGCAGTACTTC